What follows is one TCR beta chain and its context. Antigen specificity is unknown. Cultured CD4+ T cell DNA was sequenced using the Oncomine TCR Beta short-read assay. MiXCR, applied by TCRdb to the PCR reads, yields one record per CDR3 protein. In the table there are approximately 10,000 distinct CDR3 sequences, 65% to 80% of which are singletons. V was trimmed by 5 bases and J by 6 bases, leaving 13 bases between them. This CDR3 is built from 13 residues. The V gene's germline CDR1 is LNHDA and CDR2 SQIVND (reference sequence). Treatment meaning: roughly 11-day PBMC culture with coronavirus spike peptide pools or control peptides (ViraFEST assay). The data derive from a study of vaccination and CD4 T cells after COVID-19. The overall study: Post-COVID sampling occurred a median approximately 100 days after diagnosis (range 35 to 161).

The gene calls are TRBV19 and TRBJ1-2, with unresolved D. The sequence came from a human donor who had recovered from COVID-19. Sequencing used CD4+ T cells from blood, cultured in vitro. The CDR3 nucleotides are TGTGCCAGTAGTTCGCTGGGATACCATGGCTACACCTTC. As protein: CASSSLGYHGYTF.